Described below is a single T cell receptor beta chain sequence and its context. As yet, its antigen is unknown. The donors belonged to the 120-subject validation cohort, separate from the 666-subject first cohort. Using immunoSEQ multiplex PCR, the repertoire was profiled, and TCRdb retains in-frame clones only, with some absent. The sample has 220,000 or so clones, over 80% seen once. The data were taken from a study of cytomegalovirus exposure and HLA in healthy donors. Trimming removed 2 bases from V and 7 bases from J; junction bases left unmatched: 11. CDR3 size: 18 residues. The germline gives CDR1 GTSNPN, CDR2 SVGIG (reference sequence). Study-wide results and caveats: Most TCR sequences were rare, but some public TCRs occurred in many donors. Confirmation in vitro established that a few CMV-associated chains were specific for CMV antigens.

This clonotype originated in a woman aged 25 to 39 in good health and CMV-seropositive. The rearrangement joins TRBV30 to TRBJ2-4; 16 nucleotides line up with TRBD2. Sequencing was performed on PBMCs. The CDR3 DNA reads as TGTGCCTGGAGTCCCGCCGGGACTAGCGGGAGGGCCTGGAACATTCAGTACTTC. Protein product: CAWSPAGTSGRAWNIQYF.